This paragraph reports one TCR beta chain. Antigen unknown. The CDR3 contains 14 residues. From germline, CDR1 is SNHLY and CDR2 FYNNEI. J lost 3 bases, V lost 6 bases, and 5 bases had no gene match. The sequenced template was cDNA made from the entire isolated RNA. Assay: immunoSEQ multiplex PCR; the TCRdb copy retains only in-frame clones and omits some. The sample consists of roughly 340,000 clones, 13% of them appearing once. This sample stems from a study of beta chain features in type 1 diabetes. Study-level results: For Type 1 diabetes patients, all four CD4+ subsets carried TCRB CDR3s that were moderately but significantly shorter.

The sequence was obtained from a woman younger than 35 with type 1 diabetes. Material: naive CD4+ T cells from blood. The V and J genes are TRBV2 and TRBJ2-3; 8 nucleotides agree with TRBD2. This CDR3 reads CASSLGLGTDTQYF. CDR3 coding DNA: TGTGCCAGCAGCCTGGGACTAGGGACAGATACGCAGTATTTT.